These T cell receptor beta chains were read from a single sample in a study of T-cell reconstitution after alpha-beta-depleted transplantation in children. One entry per CDR3 protein, called by TCRdb with MiXCR from the PCR reads. The repertoire consists of over 300,000 distinct CDR3 sequences, with approximately 10% occurring once and the leading ten covering 2% to 3%. The sample here was PBMCs from the stem cell graft donor, taken from the stem cell graft. These receptors were taken from a human donor who donated a stem cell graft to a child with acute lymphoblastic leukemia. CDR3s include the opening cysteine and the closing phenylalanine or tryptophan. A D gene is named only where the DNA matches it firmly. Only some rows state a clone size, as once, few, many or a class for expanded clones.

V gene	J gene	D gene	clone size	CDR3 protein	CDR3 DNA
TRBV29-1	TRBJ1-2	NA	few	CSVGAGAEGYTF	TGCAGCGTTGGGGCTGGGGCAGAAGGCTACACCTTC
TRBV3-1	TRBJ2-1	NA	NA	CASSQDPGRNFDEQFF	TGTGCCAGCAGCCAAGATCCCGGGAGAAATTTCGATGAGCAGTTCTTC
TRBV7-2	TRBJ1-2	NA	many	CASSLTGYGYTF	TGTGCCAGCAGCTTAACCGGGTATGGCTACACCTTC
TRBV27	TRBJ2-7	NA	few	CASRPRGGFEQYF	TGTGCCAGCAGACCCAGGGGAGGATTCGAGCAGTACTTC
TRBV7-9	TRBJ2-3	TRBD1	many	CASSPRPGQGADTQYF	TGTGCCAGCAGCCCGCGCCCGGGACAGGGGGCAGATACGCAGTATTTT
TRBV5-1	TRBJ2-6	NA	NA	CASRDPGVSGANVLTF	TGCGCCAGCAGGGACCCGGGGGTCTCTGGGGCCAACGTCCTGACTTTC
TRBV7-9	TRBJ2-1	NA	NA	CASIPMGGRSYNEQFF	TGTGCCAGCATCCCGATGGGGGGTCGCTCCTACAATGAGCAGTTCTTC
TRBV6-5	TRBJ2-1	NA	few	CASSYSLEAGELNEQFF	TGTGCCAGCAGTTACTCATTGGAGGCAGGGGAGCTCAATGAGCAGTTCTTC
TRBV28	TRBJ1-6	TRBD1	few	CASSLGNDRGGSPLHF	TGTGCCAGCAGTTTAGGGAACGACAGGGGCGGATCACCCCTCCACTTT
TRBV12-3/TRBV12-4	TRBJ1-6	NA	NA	CASSLISGNSSPLHF	TGTGCCAGCAGTTTGATCTCAGGGAATAGTTCACCCCTCCACTTT
TRBV7-9	TRBJ2-5	NA	NA	CASSPLRGGTETQYF	TGTGCCAGCAGCCCCCTACGAGGGGGGACGGAGACCCAGTACTTC
TRBV20-1	TRBJ2-1	NA	few	CSAIQSLRYNEQFF	TGCAGTGCTATACAGAGCTTACGATACAATGAGCAGTTCTTC
TRBV10-3	TRBJ2-1	TRBD1	NA	CAIRPDRGPSYNEQFF	TGTGCCATCAGGCCTGACAGGGGGCCCTCCTACAATGAGCAGTTCTTC
TRBV18	TRBJ2-3	NA	few	CASSPLLGPGSTDTQYF	TGTGCCAGCTCACCACTGCTGGGCCCCGGATCCACAGATACGCAGTATTTT
TRBV7-9	TRBJ2-5	NA	NA	CASGAGESQYF	TGTGCCAGCGGGGCTGGGGAGAGCCAGTACTTC
TRBV20-1	TRBJ2-1	TRBD2	many	CSAREAGVGNEQFF	TGCAGTGCTAGAGAAGCGGGAGTGGGTAATGAGCAGTTCTTC
TRBV27	TRBJ2-1	NA	few	CASSLGWGLPSSYNEQFF	TGTGCCAGCAGTTTAGGGTGGGGGCTCCCGAGCTCCTACAATGAGCAGTTCTTC
TRBV7-2	TRBJ2-3	NA	NA	CASSLVGPIKYF	TGTGCCAGCAGCTTAGTCGGGCCTATCAAGTATTTT
TRBV5-1	TRBJ2-1	TRBD2	few	CASSLRGLSGSSYNEQFF	TGCGCCAGCAGCTTGAGGGGCCTTAGCGGGAGCTCCTACAATGAGCAGTTCTTC
TRBV7-9	TRBJ2-7	TRBD1	few	CASSPRPDRGGRKYF	TGTGCCAGCAGCCCCCGACCTGACAGGGGAGGACGAAAGTACTTC
TRBV7-2	TRBJ1-5	NA	NA	CASSSGTPAVSPQHF	TGTGCCAGCAGCTCCGGGACACCGGCGGTTTCGCCCCAGCATTTT
TRBV2	TRBJ2-7	TRBD2	many	CASNRAGAVDEQYF	TGTGCCAGCAATCGGGCGGGAGCGGTCGACGAGCAGTACTTC
TRBV27	TRBJ2-1	TRBD2	NA	CASTFQRENNEQFF	TGTGCCAGCACGTTCCAGCGGGAGAATAATGAGCAGTTCTTC
TRBV7-9	TRBJ2-7	TRBD2	many	CASSLMGGLAGYEQYF	TGTGCCAGCAGCTTAATGGGGGGACTAGCGGGATACGAGCAGTACTTC
TRBV5-4	TRBJ2-5	TRBD1	NA	CASSQPLGQGQTQYF	TGTGCCAGCAGCCAGCCTTTGGGACAGGGCCAGACCCAGTACTTC
TRBV4-1	TRBJ2-2	TRBD2	few	CASSSGGWTGELFF	TGCGCCAGCAGCTCGGGAGGCTGGACCGGGGAGCTGTTTTTT
TRBV7-9	TRBJ1-1	NA	many	CASREAGLGGTEAFF	TGTGCCAGCAGGGAGGCGGGTCTGGGTGGCACTGAAGCTTTCTTT
TRBV7-3	TRBJ2-1	NA	few	CASSQTASSYNEQFF	TGTGCCAGCAGCCAAACGGCGAGCTCCTACAATGAGCAGTTCTTC
TRBV7-9	TRBJ1-1	NA	many	CASSPRPGRGTEAFF	TGTGCCAGCAGCCCCCGTCCGGGCCGCGGCACTGAAGCTTTCTTT